This T cell receptor (beta chain) was documented in a study of blood T cell repertoires in COVID-19. Study at large: Samples representing acute and convalescent COVID-19 were sourced from the United States, Italy and Spain. PBMCs, B-cell-depleted T cells, or T cells provided the cDNA or gDNA that made up the material.

Per the study methods: Estimation of nucleated cell counts relied on the amplification of reference gene primers. TCRdb's copy holds only in-frame clones and misses some; the assay was immunoSEQ multiplex PCR. The V and J calls and the clone size are those of that table, but D and trimming were determined from the DNA. The table lists about 100,000 clones, around 90% of them singletons. This clone was counted between two and nine times. Between the trimmed V and J ends, which lost 2 bases and 1 base, there was a span of 13 bases. The length of the CDR3 is 15 residues. The germline V gene encodes CDR1 SGHKS and CDR2 YYEKEE (reference sequence).

The sequence derives from a human donor in a cohort sampled during active COVID-19. The sample consisted of peripheral blood. This chain joins TRBV5-5 and TRBJ2-7, with D possibly being TRBD2 (6 bases). In nucleotides, the CDR3 is TGTGCCAGCAGCTTCCAATGGGGACTTTCCTACGAGCAGTACTTC. Protein: CASSFQWGLSYEQYF.